Below, 30 T cell receptor beta chains from the same sample are listed, as sequenced in a study of chemoradiotherapy in HPV16-positive cancers (dated by TCRdb to between 2021 and 2024). Library construction relied on the immunoSEQ multiplex PCR assay. Imported from immuneACCESS, the table was reduced by TCRdb to in-frame sequences with V and J called. These copies leave out some clones; in studies compared against another copy, an unresolved V gene accounts for under half, and the cause of the remainder is not known. The sample data list approximately 500 clones, and more than 75% of these were observed just once. In total, the top ten clones hold approximately 15% of the sample. The sample here was tumor tissue, taken from a patient who underwent chemoradiotherapy. These TCRs come from a human donor with HPV-associated anogenital cancer.

Regarding this clone: Different DNA sequences within this sample yield the same CDR3. The V and J genes are TRBV7-8 and TRBJ1-1, with TRBD1 matching over 8 bases. The V segment lost 5 bases and the J segment 4 bases; nucleotides outside the gene matches: 6. The CDR3 sequence is 14 residues long. Germline-derived CDR1 and CDR2 are SGHVS and FQNEAQ. This CDR3 is CASSPTGGSTEAFF. Written as DNA, the CDR3 is TGTGCCAGCAGCCCTACAGGGGGAAGCACTGAAGCTTTCTTT.

V usage is TRBV4-3 and J usage is TRBJ2-5; D remains ambiguous. Germline V gives CDR1 LGHNA, CDR2 YSLEER. CDR3 length: 11 residues. V gave up 5 bases and J gave up 5 bases, with 6 bases separating them. In nucleotides, the CDR3 is TGCGCCAGCAGCTACGGGGAGACCCAGTACTTC. As protein: CASSYGETQYF.

CDR3 DNA: TGTGCCAGCAGCTTATCTTGGCAGTACAATGAGCAGTTCTTC. It yields the protein CASSLSWQYNEQFF. The chain has TRBV5-6 and TRBJ2-1, with no clear D. The V end was cut by 2 bases, the J end by 4 bases, with 10 bases between. In germline, CDR1 is SGHDT, CDR2 YYEEEE. The CDR3 sequence is 14 residues long.

This clone was counted between two and nine times. The rearrangement links TRBV6-1 to TRBJ1-1; 7 bases fit TRBD1. Trimming took 1 base from V and 11 from J; bases not matched to a gene: 7. This CDR3 spans 13 amino acids. Germline lookup yields CDR1 MNHNS and CDR2 SASEGT. This CDR3 reads CASSEVRGRGAFF. The DNA of the CDR3 is TGTGCCAGCAGTGAAGTAAGGGGGCGAGGTGCTTTCTTT.

This chain uses TRBV27 with TRBJ2-7; TRBD2 aligns across 13 bases. Germline V lookup: CDR1 MNHEY, CDR2 SMNVEV (reference sequence). This CDR3 region has 17 residues. V shed 3 bases and J 2 bases; nucleotides not matched to a gene: 7. The CDR3 nucleotides are TGTGCCAGCAGTTTCACTGGGACTAGCGGGACAACCTACGAGCAGTACTTC. Its protein is CASSFTGTSGTTYEQYF.

The V and J genes are TRBV2 and TRBJ1-5; 7 positions agree with TRBD1. The CDR3 runs to 15 residues. Germline values: CDR1 SNHLY, CDR2 FYNNEI. The junction had 5 bases not matched to a gene; V was cut back by 6 bases and J by 0 bases. The CDR3, as DNA: TGTGCCAGCAGAGGGACAGCCTATAGCAATCAGCCCCAGCATTTT. The encoded protein is CASRGTAYSNQPQHF.

This chain connects TRBV6-5 to TRBJ2-2, with TRBD2 matching over 8 bases. The germline CDR1 and CDR2 sequences are MNHEY and SVGAGI. The CDR3 totals 16 residues. The V segment lost 0 bases and the J segment 4 bases; nucleotides outside the gene matches: 4. CDR3 coding DNA: TGTGCCAGCAGTTACTCGGGGGGACTAGTCACCGGGGAGCTGTTTTTT. Translation gives CASSYSGGLVTGELFF.

The rearrangement uses TRBV2 and TRBJ2-7; no definite D call. CDR3 length: 12 amino acids. Looked up from germline, CDR1 is SNHLY and CDR2 is FYNNEI. The ends were cut back, 5 bases at V and 4 bases at J, with 9 bases in the middle. The DNA for the CDR3 is TGTGCCAGCAGTCATCCCGGGTACGAGCAGTACTTC. This codes for CASSHPGYEQYF. Variable domain in full (rest from reference TRBV2 and TRBJ2-7): EPEVTQTPSHQVTQMGQEVILRCVPISNHLYFYWYRQILGQKVEFLVSFYNNEISEKSEIFDDQFSVERPDGSNFTLKIRSTKLEDSAMYFCASSHPGYEQYFGPGTRLTVT.

This chain joins TRBV5-1 and TRBJ2-2; TRBD1 is a possible D gene (6 bases). Trimming took off 2 bases at V and 7 bases at J, with 12 bases between the two ends. CDR3 size: 14 residues. Germline CDR1 and CDR2: SGHRS and YFSETQ. The CDR3 sequence is CASSFPGEHGELFF. CDR3 in DNA: TGCGCCAGCAGCTTTCCAGGGGAGCACGGGGAGCTGTTTTTT.

The table lists this clone with a count of one. This chain uses TRBV7-3 with TRBJ2-1; a possible D gene is TRBD1 (6 bases). V shed 2 bases and J shed 10 bases, with 12 bases lying between them. The CDR3 spans 13 residues. Germline assignment: CDR1 SGHTA and CDR2 FQGTGA. CDR3 in DNA: TGTGCCAGCAGCTTAGGGTACGGGACAGAGCAGTTCTTC. Translation: CASSLGYGTEQFF.

The rearrangement uses TRBV5-6 and TRBJ1-2, with TRBD1 as a possible D gene (6 bases). There are 17 residues in the CDR3. The germline V gene has CDR1 SGHDT and CDR2 YYEEEE. The germline V and J ends were trimmed by 4 bases and 1 base, with 20 bases remaining between them. The CDR3 sequence is CASSRRTERLGNYGYTF. The CDR3 DNA sequence: TGTGCCAGCAGCCGGAGGACAGAGAGACTGGGTAACTATGGCTACACCTTC.

The genes are TRBV23-1 and TRBJ2-5; D possibly corresponds to TRBD2 (6 bases). TRBV23-1 is an ORF, and what it does is uncertain. The CDR3 has 16 amino acids. Trimming took 4 bases from V and 7 from J, leaving 22 bases between them. The CDR3 region is CASSPVRGPTKGTQYF. The CDR3, as DNA: TGCGCCAGCAGTCCCGTGCGGGGACCCACGAAGGGGACCCAGTACTTC.

The chain uses TRBV23-1 and TRBJ1-1; 7 bases align to TRBD1. TRBV23-1 belongs to the ORF category, with a function that is uncertain. V gave up 10 bases and J gave up 6 bases; unmatched junction bases: 8. The CDR3 totals 12 residues. CDR3 residues: CATLTGTAEAFF. The DNA for the CDR3 is TGCGCCACCCTAACCGGGACAGCTGAAGCTTTCTTT.

The chain recombines TRBV4-1 with TRBJ2-1; D is possibly TRBD1 (6 bases). This CDR3 comprises 15 residues. Deletions cut 2 bases from V and 5 bases from J, with 13 bases between. The germline V gene has CDR1 MGHRA and CDR2 YSYEKL. The DNA of the CDR3 is TGCGCCAGCAGCCAACCTTTCAGGGGAAACAATGAGCAGTTCTTC. Translated: CASSQPFRGNNEQFF.

The chain has TRBV11-3 and TRBJ2-5, with D maybe TRBD2 (5 bases). This CDR3 comprises 15 residues. Trimming shortened V by 4 bases and J by 7 bases, and 19 bases separated the two germline ends. Germline CDR1 reads SGHNT; CDR2 reads YENEEA. DNA of the CDR3: TGTGCCAGCAGCTCCGGGGTGGGCGGATCGGGGACCCAGTACTTC. This sequence encodes CASSSGVGGSGTQYF. Full variable domain (missing parts from reference TRBV11-3 and TRBJ2-5): EAGVVQSPRYKIIEKKQPVAFWCNPISGHNTLYWYLQNLGQGPELLIRYENEEAVDDSQLPKDRFSAERLKGVDSTLKIQPAELGDSAVYLCASSSGVGGSGTQYFGPGTRLLVL.

This clone qualifies as hyperexpanded. V usage is TRBV28 and J usage is TRBJ2-5; tentative D call: TRBD2 (5 bases). The CDR3 consists of 14 residues. With 8 bases removed from V and 0 bases from J, the gap between germline ends came to 13 bases. CDR1 MDHEN and CDR2 SYDVKM come from the germline V gene. The DNA for the CDR3 is TGTGCCAGCTGCGGTAGCGAAAACCAAGAGACCCAGTACTTC. Translated, it gives CASCGSENQETQYF.

This clone has only one observation. This chain connects TRBV13 to TRBJ2-1; D remains unclear. The V and J ends lost 5 bases and 3 bases respectively, with 17 bases between them. The CDR3 spans 16 residues. The germline V gene has CDR1 PRHDT and CDR2 FYEKMQ (reference sequence). The CDR3 DNA is TGTGCCAGCAGCCCCGAAACTGCGAGCCTCTACAATGAGCAGTTCTTC. Translating gives CASSPETASLYNEQFF.

This chain uses TRBV5-1 with TRBJ2-5; 9 bases agree with TRBD2. V trimming: 4 bases; J trimming: 1 base; junction bases outside the gene matches: 2. This CDR3 contains 14 residues. From germline, CDR1 is SGHRS and CDR2 YFSETQ. The CDR3 bases are TGCGCCAGCAGCCTGACTAGCGGCCAAGAGACCCAGTACTTC. Its translation is CASSLTSGQETQYF.

V gene TRBV30 combines with J gene TRBJ1-6; D not certain. CDR1 is GTSNPN and CDR2 is SVGIG in the germline V gene (reference sequence). The CDR3 contains 15 residues. V was pared by 2 bases and J by 8 bases, with 16 bases between. Written as DNA, the CDR3 is TGTGCCTGGAGTCGGACGGGGATAGGAGATTCACCCCTCCACTTT. Translation: CAWSRTGIGDSPLHF.

The V and J genes are TRBV27 and TRBJ1-2, with D possibly being TRBD1 (5 bases). There are 15 residues in the CDR3. Germline V gives CDR1 MNHEY, CDR2 SMNVEV (reference sequence). V lost 1 base, J lost 5 bases, and 14 bases lay in between. Written as DNA, the CDR3 is TGTGCCAGCAGTTTATACGCAGGGAGCCCATATGGCTACACCTTC. Its translation is CASSLYAGSPYGYTF.

The gene calls are TRBV30 and TRBJ1-2; 7 bases fit TRBD1. The trim removed 1 base at V and 5 bases at J, leaving 10 bases unmatched. The CDR3 loop spans 15 amino acids. Germline-derived CDR1 and CDR2 are GTSNPN and SVGIG (reference sequence). CDR3 sequence: CAWSDKGGARYGYTF. The CDR3 region has the DNA TGTGCCTGGAGTGATAAAGGGGGCGCACGGTATGGCTACACCTTC.

J is TRBJ1-2 and V is TRBV13; 9 bases agree with TRBD1. The CDR3 is 13 amino acids. Trimming removed 5 bases from V and 7 bases from J; junction bases left unmatched: 5. Germline V gene sequence: CDR1 PRHDT, CDR2 FYEKMQ (reference sequence). CDR3 nucleotides: TGTGCCAGCAGCATACAGGGGGCTGGTGGCTACACCTTC. Its translation: CASSIQGAGGYTF. Combining the CDR3 with reference TRBV13 and TRBJ1-2 gives the whole variable domain AAGVIQSPRHLIKEKRETATLKCYPIPRHDTVYWYQQGPGQDPQFLISFYEKMQSDKGSIPDRFSAQQFSDYHSELNMSSLELGDSALYFCASSIQGAGGYTFGSGTRLTVV.

The chain employs TRBV27 and TRBJ2-7; TRBD2 aligns across 7 bases. CDR1 is MNHEY and CDR2 is SMNVEV in the germline V gene (reference sequence). Trimming removed 5 bases from V and 2 bases from J; junction bases left unmatched: 6. The CDR3 has 14 residues. DNA of the CDR3: TGTGCCAGCAGTCAGAGCGGGGCCGCCTACGAGCAGTACTTC. It yields the protein CASSQSGAAYEQYF.

The V call is TRBV19, the J call TRBJ2-3; the D gene is possibly TRBD2 (6 bases). CDR3 length: 14 amino acids. CDR1 and CDR2 from the germline V gene are LNHDA and SQIVND (reference sequence). Trimming shortened V by 3 bases and J by 2 bases, and 9 bases separated the two germline ends. CDR3: CASSMEGITDTQYF. The CDR3 nucleotides read TGTGCCAGTAGTATGGAGGGTATCACAGATACGCAGTATTTT.

The V and J genes are TRBV14 and TRBJ2-5; TRBD1 is a possible D gene (5 bases). The germline CDR1 and CDR2 sequences are SGHDN and FVKESK. Trimming took 0 bases from V and 5 from J, leaving 16 bases between them. There are 16 residues in the CDR3. CDR3 residues: CASSQDMQGIRETQYF. CDR3 sequence (DNA): TGTGCCAGCAGCCAAGATATGCAGGGTATTCGGGAGACCCAGTACTTC.

This clone was counted between two and nine times. V is TRBV7-8 and J is TRBJ2-2; no clear D. Trimming took 5 bases from V and 7 from J, leaving 11 bases between them. This CDR3 has 13 residues. Germline assignment: CDR1 SGHVS and CDR2 FQNEAQ. In nucleotides, the CDR3 is TGTGCCAGCAGCATACGACCGGGCGGGGAGCTGTTTTTT. This sequence encodes CASSIRPGGELFF.

In its sample, this clone was seen a few times. V is TRBV4-1 and J is TRBJ1-5, with D maybe TRBD1 (5 bases). CDR1 and CDR2 (germline): MGHRA, YSYEKL. This CDR3 has 16 residues. Trimming removed 3 bases at V and 6 bases at J, with 18 bases between. CDR3 DNA sequence: TGCGCCAGCAGCCAGGGGGTAGGGTTTGACGGTCAGCCCCAGCATTTT. Translated, it gives CASSQGVGFDGQPQHF.

J is TRBJ1-1 and V is TRBV7-6; D is unclear. Per germline, CDR1 SGHVS and CDR2 FNYEAQ. Trimming removed 3 bases from V and 3 bases from J, with 8 bases in between. This CDR3 has 13 residues. CDR3 in DNA: TGTGCCAGCAGCTTCCAAAGCTACACTGAAGCTTTCTTT. Translated, it gives CASSFQSYTEAFF.

The chain uses TRBV28 and TRBJ1-6, with 8 bases fitting TRBD1. Germline-derived CDR1 and CDR2 are MDHEN and SYDVKM. The trim removed 6 bases at V and 6 bases at J, leaving 4 bases unmatched. CDR3 length equals 14 residues. The CDR3 reads CASSRGQGNSPLHF. CDR3 DNA sequence: TGTGCCAGCAGCCGTGGACAGGGTAATTCACCCCTCCACTTT.

The chain has TRBV7-6 and TRBJ2-3; possibly TRBD1 or TRBD2 for D (5 bases each). The CDR3 contains 15 residues. Trimming removed 1 base from V and 2 bases from J, with 10 bases in between. Germline V gene lookup returns CDR1 SGHVS and CDR2 FNYEAQ. CDR3 residues: CASSLGGRDTDTQYF. The CDR3 nucleotides read TGTGCCAGCAGCTTAGGGGGCCGGGACACAGATACGCAGTATTTT.